These 22 T cell receptor beta chains share one sample of origin, sequenced in a study of spatial heterogeneity in lung cancer. Time point: sample taken at primary tumor resection. Sequencing was performed on whole RNA extracted from tumor and nontumor lung tissue, or from frozen PBMC, and the material was left unsorted. TCRdb called the 5' RACE reads again in MiXCR, with one record for every CDR3 protein. The table shows around 19,000 distinct CDR3 sequences, with under 20% occurring only once. The sample in question was PBMCs, obtained at surgery. These receptors originate from a male donor with early-stage non-small cell lung cancer.

This clonotype was counted many times. V is TRBV7-9 and J is TRBJ2-3; D not resolved. CDR3 length: 12 residues. V lost 5 bases to trimming and J lost 9 bases, with 12 bases between them. Germline values: CDR1 SEHNR, CDR2 FQNEAQ (reference sequence). The chain's CDR3 is CASSQIAETQYF. The CDR3 region has the DNA TGTGCCAGCAGCCAAATAGCTGAAACGCAGTATTTT.

By share, this clonotype ranks as medium-sized (0.01 to 0.1%). This rearrangement joins TRBV21-1 to TRBJ2-7; TRBD1, as called in the table, went unchecked against the DNA. TRBV21-1 is classified as a pseudogene. The CDR3 extends over 16 amino acids. The CDR3 DNA follows: TGTGCCAGCAGCGATGGGGACAGGTTAGGGTCCTACGAGCAGTACTTC. Its translation is CASSDGDRLGSYEQYF.

This clonotype was observed at least ten times. V is TRBV7-3 and J is TRBJ2-1, with 8 positions matching TRBD1. V was clipped by 5 bases and J by 5 bases; unmatched bases: 23. CDR1 is SGHTA and CDR2 is FQGTGA in the germline V gene. The CDR3 is 20 amino acids. In DNA, the CDR3 is TGTGCCAGCAGCACCCCATCTGACAGCCGGACAGGGCCAACTCACAATGAGCAGTTCTTC. Protein: CASSTPSDSRTGPTHNEQFF.

The V call is TRBV7-8, the J call TRBJ1-2; 8 bases are shared with TRBD1. The CDR3 sequence is 13 residues long. V lost 5 bases, J lost 7 bases, and 6 bases stayed unmatched. The germline V gene encodes CDR1 SGHVS and CDR2 FQNEAQ. CDR3 in amino acids: CASSASGGSGYTF. The CDR3 DNA reads TGTGCCAGCAGCGCATCAGGGGGCTCTGGCTACACCTTC. The full variable domain, completed using reference TRBV7-8 and TRBJ1-2, is GAGVSQSPRYKVAKRGQDVALRCDPISGHVSLFWYQQALGQGPEFLTYFQNEAQLDKSGLPSDRFFAERPEGSVSTLKIQRTQQEDSAVYLCASSASGGSGYTFGSGTRLTVV.

This clonotype was seen ten or more times. V is TRBV5-1 and J is TRBJ2-1; 8 bases align to TRBD2. The CDR3 is made up of 13 amino acids. J gave up 10 bases and V 2 bases, and 5 bases lay outside the gene matches. Germline CDR1 and CDR2: SGHRS and YFSETQ. The CDR3 loop reads CASSFGGGSEQFF. Here the CDR3 DNA reads TGCGCCAGCAGCTTTGGCGGGGGGTCAGAGCAGTTCTTC.

The rearrangement uses TRBV27 and TRBJ2-7; 7 nucleotides line up with TRBD1. From germline, CDR1 is MNHEY and CDR2 SMNVEV (reference sequence). This CDR3 has 13 residues. Trimming at V came to 2 bases and at J to 4 bases, leaving 2 bases not matched to a gene. The CDR3 region is CASSLKGAYEQYF. The CDR3 bases are TGTGCCAGCAGTTTAAAGGGGGCTTACGAGCAGTACTTC.

Within the sample, this clonotype is medium-sized. V is TRBV7-9 and J is TRBJ1-2, with D possibly TRBD1 on 6 matching bases. There are 17 residues in the CDR3. V was pared by 5 bases and J by 7 bases, with 26 bases between. Germline CDR1 SEHNR, CDR2 FQNEAQ (reference sequence). CDR3 coding DNA: TGTGCCAGCAGCACCAGACCGCCCAGGGGAGCGGAAGGTGGCTACACCTTC. As protein: CASSTRPPRGAEGGYTF.

This clonotype was seen many times. The gene calls are TRBV18 and TRBJ2-1; 14 positions match TRBD2. The V and J ends lost 0 bases and 8 bases, in that order; junction bases with no gene match: 3. The CDR3 totals 16 residues. Per the germline V gene, CDR1 is KGHSH and CDR2 is LQKENI. The CDR3 here is CASSPPGLAGEDEQFF. CDR3 sequence (DNA): TGTGCCAGCTCACCACCGGGACTAGCGGGGGAGGATGAGCAGTTCTTC.

This clonotype was seen many times. This chain joins TRBV19 and TRBJ1-5, with a possible D match to TRBD1 (5 bases). CDR3 length equals 15 residues. Per germline, CDR1 LNHDA and CDR2 SQIVND (reference sequence). Trimming stripped 0 bases from V and 1 base from J, with 7 bases between. Written as DNA, the CDR3 is TGTGCCAGTAGTATAGACAGGGCAAGCAATCAGCCCCAGCATTTT. This sequence encodes CASSIDRASNQPQHF.

This sequence joins TRBV7-9 and TRBJ1-4; the match to TRBD1 covers 7 bases. The V gene end was trimmed by 2 bases and the J gene end by 6 bases; junction bases not matched to a gene: 0. Looked up from germline, CDR1 is SEHNR and CDR2 is FQNEAQ (reference sequence). CDR3 length equals 13 residues. CDR3 region: CASSLTGDEKLFF. CDR3 in DNA: TGTGCCAGCAGCTTAACAGGGGATGAAAAACTGTTTTTT.

The chain couples TRBV6-4 to TRBJ2-1; TRBD2 agrees at 12 bases. V lost 2 bases, J lost 10 bases, and 9 bases stayed unmatched. The CDR3 loop spans 16 amino acids. Germline CDR1 and CDR2: MRHNA and SNTAGT. CDR3 bases: TGTGCCAGCAGTGACCGGACTAGCGGGGTTCCCCGGGAGCAGTTCTTC. It encodes CASSDRTSGVPREQFF.

A word on this clonotype: This may come from a read error, since a much larger clone is one base off. The CDR3 region is CTSSPPSGTDEKLFF. The CDR3 DNA sequence: TGTACCAGCTCACCTCCTTCCGGGACGGACGAAAAACTGTTTTTT. This chain links TRBV18 with TRBJ1-4, with a weak D call TRBD1 (5 bases). From germline, CDR1 is KGHSH and CDR2 LQKENI. The CDR3 contains 15 residues.

This chain links TRBV29-1 with TRBJ2-5; 10 bases line up with TRBD1. The CDR3 loop spans 15 amino acids. Germline loops: CDR1 SQVTM, CDR2 ANQGSEA. V gave up 4 bases and J gave up 5 bases; unmatched junction bases: 10. The CDR3 loop is CSVGLGTGVAETQYF. DNA for the CDR3: TGCAGCGTTGGATTGGGGACAGGGGTAGCGGAGACCCAGTACTTC.

This clonotype appeared many times. The chain employs TRBV7-9 and TRBJ1-1, with D unclear. Germline CDR1 reads SEHNR; CDR2 reads FQNEAQ (reference sequence). With 4 bases removed from V and 0 bases from J, the gap between germline ends came to 9 bases. CDR3 length equals 14 residues. DNA for the CDR3: TGTGCCAGCAGCTCTGAGAGAGTGAACACTGAAGCTTTCTTT. It is translated as CASSSERVNTEAFF. The full variable domain, rest sourced from reference TRBV7-9 and TRBJ1-1, is DTGVSQNPRHKITKRGQNVTFRCDPISEHNRLYWYRQTLGQGPEFLTYFQNEAQLEKSRLLSDRFSAERPKGSFSTLEIQRTEQGDSAMYLCASSSERVNTEAFFGQGTRLTVV.

Regarding this clonotype: A much more abundant neighbour one base away suggests this may be a read error. The rearrangement links TRBV18 to TRBJ2-5, with D possibly matching TRBD1 (6 bases). Germline V gene data show CDR1 as KGHSH and CDR2 as LQKENI. Trimming left V 3 bases short and J 3 bases short, with 17 bases between. CDR3 length: 16 residues. CDR3 sequence reads: CASSPPGNRAEETQYF. CDR3 nucleotides: TGTGCCAGCTCACCTCCCGGGAACAGGGCCGAAGAGACCCAGTACTTC.

Only one count was recorded for this clonotype. CDR3 residues: CSASPGGEGTEAFF. CDR3 bases: TGCAGTGCCTCACCAGGGGGCGAGGGGACTGAAGCTTTCTTT. The chain uses TRBV20-1 and TRBJ1-1, with 8 nucleotides matching TRBD1. J gave up 5 bases and V 6 bases, and 11 bases lay outside the gene matches. The length of the CDR3 is 14 residues. Germline CDR1 DFQATT, CDR2 SNEGSKA (reference sequence).

This rearrangement joins TRBV12-3 or TRBV12-4 to TRBJ2-3; no reliable D call. The CDR3 is 12 residues long. The ends were cut back, 7 bases at V and 10 bases at J, with 15 bases in the middle. The CDR3 spells CASTAEGFAQYF. The CDR3 DNA follows: TGTGCCAGCACCGCTGAAGGTTTCGCGCAGTATTTT.

Ten or more counts support this clonotype. The chain couples TRBV7-9 to TRBJ1-1, with 7 bases that match TRBD1. V lost 5 bases, J lost 9 bases, and 6 bases stayed unmatched. The CDR3 runs to 12 residues. CDR1 and CDR2 from the germline V gene are SEHNR and FQNEAQ (reference sequence). CDR3 residues: CASSQGQTQAFF. The CDR3 DNA reads TGTGCCAGCAGCCAGGGACAGACTCAAGCTTTCTTT.

Sample share makes this clonotype medium-sized. The chain uses TRBV5-1 and TRBJ1-4; the D is unclear. V dropped 0 bases and J dropped 0 bases, with 9 bases sitting between them. The CDR3 contains 16 residues. Germline V CDR1 and CDR2: SGHRS, YFSETQ. This chain's CDR3 is CASSLGVPATNEKLFF. The CDR3 region has the DNA TGCGCCAGCAGCTTGGGGGTCCCAGCAACTAATGAAAAACTGTTTTTT.

This clonotype was found a few times. This sequence joins TRBV5-1 and TRBJ2-5; 7 bases are a match to TRBD2. The CDR3 has 14 residues. CDR1 SGHRS and CDR2 YFSETQ come from the germline V gene. J was trimmed by 5 bases and V by 4 bases; bases with no gene match: 8. CDR3: CASSARTRGETQYF. The CDR3 coding sequence is TGCGCCAGCAGCGCCCGGACTAGAGGGGAGACCCAGTACTTC.

The sample holds many counts of this clonotype. The CDR3 sequence: CASSLVSETQYF. The CDR3 DNA follows: TGTGCCAGCAGCTTAGTTTCAGAGACCCAGTACTTC. The genes are TRBV7-8 and TRBJ2-5; no clear D. This CDR3 is built from 12 residues. V lost 1 base and J lost 4, with 4 bases in between. Germline V gives CDR1 SGHVS, CDR2 FQNEAQ.

This chain links TRBV12-3 or TRBV12-4 with TRBJ1-2; the D is unclear. Deletions cut 6 bases from V and 5 bases from J, with 16 bases between. The CDR3 is made up of 14 amino acids. The CDR3 DNA reads as TGTGCCAGCAGCTCCCCACCTATGACATATGGCTACACCTTC. It is translated as CASSSPPMTYGYTF.